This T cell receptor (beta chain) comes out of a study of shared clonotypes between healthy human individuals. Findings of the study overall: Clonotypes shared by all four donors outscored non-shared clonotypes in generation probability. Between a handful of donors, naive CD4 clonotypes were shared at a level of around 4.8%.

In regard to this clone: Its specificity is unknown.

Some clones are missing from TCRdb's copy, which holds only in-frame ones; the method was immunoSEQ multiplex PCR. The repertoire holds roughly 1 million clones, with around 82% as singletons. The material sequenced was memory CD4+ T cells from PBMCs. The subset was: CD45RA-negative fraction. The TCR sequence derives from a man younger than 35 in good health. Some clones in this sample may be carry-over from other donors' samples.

CDR3 DNA: TGTGCCAGCAGACTCTCGCAGGGGGCTTACAATGAGCAGTTCTTC. This gives the protein CASRLSQGAYNEQFF. The chain carries TRBV6-6 and TRBJ2-1; 8 positions agree with TRBD1. This CDR3 is built from 15 residues. Germline loops: CDR1 MNHNY, CDR2 SVGAGI (reference sequence). With V trimmed by 6 bases and J by 4 bases, 8 bases remained unmatched.